This T cell receptor (beta chain) appears in the sequencing data of a study of PD-1 blockade in classical Hodgkin lymphoma. Study-level findings and limits: Complete responders started with a diversity level that resembled newly diagnosed patients at baseline.

The repertoire was sequenced with immunoSEQ multiplex PCR; TCRdb's copy has only in-frame clones and lacks some. Among roughly 100,000 clones listed, about nine tenths were seen once. Time point indicated: cycle 4 day 1 (C4D1), after around six weeks of nivolumab. Relapses following autologous stem cell transplantation were seen in all patients, with brentuximab vedotin exposure varying. Many counts were recorded for this clone. Its antigen is undetermined. The receptor was isolated from a human donor with classical Hodgkin lymphoma. Material: peripheral blood mononuclear cells (PBMCs), obtained before the fourth cycle of nivolumab.

The CDR3 region has the DNA TGTGCCATCAGTGAGTCGGCGGGAGCCGAAAAACTGTTTTTT. Translation gives CAISESAGAEKLFF. The rearrangement uses TRBV10-3 and TRBJ1-4; D is unclear. CDR3 size: 14 residues. The V gene lost 0 bases and the J gene lost 8 bases, with 10 bases spanning the gap. Looked up from germline, CDR1 is ENHRY and CDR2 is SYGVKD.